The 5 T cell receptor beta chains listed next were all sequenced from one sample in a study of identifying expanded T cells in peripheral blood. Sequencing was performed with immunoSEQ multiplex PCR; in TCRdb, only in-frame clones are kept and a portion is missing. The data contain 60,000 to 70,000 clones, 87% of them singletons. Sequencing was carried out using blood. These receptors were taken from a person aged 18-69 years in good health.

This clone was seen a handful of times. The V and J genes are TRBV6-1 and TRBJ1-3; D gene ambiguous. This CDR3 contains 14 residues. The germline V and J ends were trimmed by 3 bases and 4 bases, with 10 bases remaining between them. Germline CDR1 reads MNHNS; CDR2 reads SASEGT. Here the CDR3 DNA reads TGTGCCAGCAGTGAGACCCGCATGGGAAACACCATATATTTT. This encodes CASSETRMGNTIYF.

This clone was detected once. The chain recombines TRBV6-1 with TRBJ1-6, with TRBD1 identical over 7 bases. CDR1 and CDR2 from the germline V gene are MNHNS and SASEGT. V shed 3 bases, J shed 5 bases, and the junction held 1 base outside the gene matches. The CDR3 is 14 amino acids. CDR3 amino acids: CASSEGTDNSPLHF. The CDR3 DNA follows: TGTGCCAGCAGTGAGGGGACAGATAATTCACCCCTCCACTTT.

The chain couples TRBV7-9 to TRBJ2-1, with D maybe TRBD2 (5 bases). CDR1 and CDR2 (germline): SEHNR, FQNEAQ (reference sequence). The V gene lost 5 bases and the J gene lost 5 bases, with 19 bases spanning the gap. CDR3 length: 16 residues. The CDR3 DNA reads as TGTGCCAGCAGCCCCCTGGGGAGCGGAATAAACAATGAGCAGTTCTTC. Its protein product is CASSPLGSGINNEQFF.

This clone was detected only once. The gene calls are TRBV7-9 and TRBJ2-7; D gene uncertain. Germline V gene sequence: CDR1 SEHNR, CDR2 FQNEAQ (reference sequence). Trimming removed 1 base from V and 4 bases from J, with 14 bases in between. The CDR3 is made up of 15 amino acids. CDR3 nucleotide sequence: TGTGCCAGCAGCTTAGTGCTCAGCGACCTATACGAGCAGTACTTC. It specifies CASSLVLSDLYEQYF.

This chain connects TRBV7-2 to TRBJ2-7, with TRBD1 matching 7 bases. V shed 5 bases, J shed 2 bases, and the junction held 6 bases outside the gene matches. The CDR3 is 14 amino acids. Germline V lookup: CDR1 SGHTA, CDR2 FQGNSA. The CDR3 sequence is CASSPGTATYEQYF. CDR3 in DNA: TGTGCCAGCAGCCCAGGGACAGCCACCTACGAGCAGTACTTC. The variable domain in full, with the rest retrieved from reference TRBV7-2 and TRBJ2-7, is GAGVSQSPSNKVTEKGKDVELRCDPISGHTALYWYRQSLGQGLEFLIYFQGNSAPDKSGLPSDRFSAERTGGSVSTLTIQRTQQEDSAVYLCASSPGTATYEQYFGPGTRLTVT.